This T cell receptor (beta chain) originates from a study of follicular helper T cells after annual influenza vaccination. On the study more broadly: Days 0, 7 and 28 post-vaccination were the blood draw times. Across the 2013-2014, 2014-2015 and 2015-2016 vaccination seasons, some subjects were resampled. Study-wide points: Recurrent ICOS+CD38+ cTfh clonotypes included tetramer and AIM influenza-specific ones.

Germline assignment: CDR1 SGDLS and CDR2 YYNGEE. V gave up 2 bases and J gave up 2 bases; unmatched junction bases: 1. The CDR3 is 14 residues long. As concerns this clone: As yet, its antigen is unknown.

The time point denotes: 2013-2014 season, 7 days after vaccination. Sorted blood CD4 subsets were sequenced before and after adults received seasonal inactivated influenza vaccine. Assay: immunoSEQ multiplex PCR; the TCRdb copy retains only in-frame clones and omits some. The data show some 5,200 clones, with around nine tenths seen just once and 1.1% to 1.5% held by the top ten. The sequencing used CXCR5+ CD38- circulating T follicular helper cells from blood, collected 7 days after influenza vaccination. Indicated subset: circulating Tfh, non-naive CD4+CXCR5+PD-1+ (ICOS+CD38+ or ICOS-CD38-). This TCR derives from an adult who received the influenza vaccine. The chain links TRBV9 to TRBJ1-2, with 9 bases that match TRBD1. The CDR3 sequence: CASSVDRGNYGYTF. The CDR3 coding sequence is TGTGCCAGCAGCGTCGACAGGGGGAACTATGGCTACACCTTC.